These 21 T cell receptor beta chains were sequenced from one sample in a study of blood T cell repertoires in COVID-19. The repertoire was sequenced with immunoSEQ multiplex PCR; TCRdb's copy has only in-frame clones and lacks some. Of 130,000 to 150,000 clones detected, 80% to 90% appear once; the ten largest clones hold roughly 8%. The specimen sequenced was peripheral blood. These receptors all stem from a woman aged 55-69 years with COVID-19, enrolled during active disease.

V and J are TRBV5-1 and TRBJ2-7; 8 nucleotides agree with TRBD2. The CDR3 spans 16 residues. The J segment lost 2 bases and the V segment lost 0 bases, leaving 7 bases of the junction unmatched. Germline loops: CDR1 SGHRS, CDR2 YFSETQ. The CDR3 DNA reads TGCGCCAGCAGCTTGGAGGGGAGCGGGGGTACCTACGAGCAGTACTTC. Its protein product is CASSLEGSGGTYEQYF.

This chain links TRBV6-5 with TRBJ1-5; D is uncertain. V was pared by 4 bases and J by 2 bases, with 6 bases between. This CDR3 is built from 13 residues. In germline, CDR1 is MNHEY, CDR2 SVGAGI. CDR3 residues: CASSFNGNQPQHF. The CDR3 DNA reads TGTGCCAGCAGTTTTAATGGCAATCAGCCCCAGCATTTT.

The rearrangement joins TRBV11-2 to TRBJ1-6, with 8 bases identical to TRBD1. CDR3 length: 18 amino acids. CDR1 SGHAT and CDR2 FQNNGV come from the germline V gene. J was trimmed by 3 bases and V by 5 bases; bases with no gene match: 12. The chain's CDR3 is CASSPGGRGGFYNSPLHF. For the CDR3, the DNA is TGTGCCAGCAGCCCAGGGGGCCGGGGTGGGTTCTATAATTCACCCCTCCACTTT.

The chain carries TRBV10-1 and TRBJ1-1; possibly TRBD1 for D (5 bases). The CDR3 runs 14 residues. Germline CDR1 is WNHNN and CDR2 is SYGVQD (reference sequence). Trimming shortened V by 0 bases and J by 1 base, and 6 bases separated the two germline ends. The CDR3, as DNA: TGCGCCAGCAGTGAGTCAGGGGCGAACACTGAAGCTTTCTTT. Protein product: CASSESGANTEAFF.

The rearrangement joins TRBV11-3 to TRBJ2-1; no definite D call. The CDR3 is 14 residues long. Trimming took 5 bases from V and 3 from J, leaving 11 bases between them. Looked up from germline, CDR1 is SGHNT and CDR2 is YENEEA. The CDR3 nucleotides read TGTGCCAGCAGCACAGTGGGCGACTACAATGAGCAGTTCTTC. It encodes CASSTVGDYNEQFF.

In its sample, this clone was seen a few times. An end of the junction differs from the germline gene, which may be a read error. V gene TRBV4-2 combines with J gene TRBJ1-4, with TRBD1 as a possible D gene (5 bases). The V gene's germline CDR1 is LGHNA and CDR2 YNFKEQ. The length of the CDR3 is 15 residues. The CDR3 sequence: CASSEDRGGYEKLFF. The CDR3 coding sequence is TGTGCCAGCAGCGAAGATCGGGGGGGTTATGAAAAACTGTTTTTT.

This clone was seen just once. The V call is TRBV12-3 or TRBV12-4, the J call TRBJ1-2; D is uncertain. The CDR3 is made up of 13 amino acids. The germline V and J ends were trimmed by 6 bases and 8 bases, with 16 bases remaining between them. Written as DNA, the CDR3 is TGTGCCAGCAGGAACGACCGCCGGGGAGGCTACACCTTC. Protein sequence: CASRNDRRGGYTF.

The chain joins TRBV6-5 to TRBJ1-1, with no clear D. From germline, CDR1 is MNHEY and CDR2 SVGAGI. CDR3 length: 15 amino acids. The V gene lost 7 bases and the J gene lost 1 base, with 16 bases spanning the gap. The CDR3 spells CASIAGHPGNTEAFF. CDR3 DNA: TGTGCCAGCATCGCAGGCCACCCAGGGAACACTGAAGCTTTCTTT.

This clone was seen a few times. This chain connects TRBV6-5 to TRBJ2-1, with D uncertain. This CDR3 is 11 amino acids long. Per germline, CDR1 MNHEY and CDR2 SVGAGI. The V end lost 5 bases, the J end lost 16 bases, and 15 bases lay between the germline ends. The chain's CDR3 is CASSRDTFTFF. CDR3 DNA: TGTGCCAGCAGTCGCGATACGTTCACCTTCTTC.

The rearrangement uses TRBV7-2 and TRBJ2-1; 9 bases line up with TRBD2. V gave up 3 bases and J gave up 9 bases; unmatched junction bases: 9. This CDR3 contains 15 residues. Germline loops: CDR1 SGHTA, CDR2 FQGNSA. CDR3 loop: CASSFGGGAAGEQFF. CDR3 sequence (DNA): TGTGCCAGCAGCTTTGGCGGGGGGGCGGCCGGTGAGCAGTTCTTC.

The J gene is TRBJ2-5, the V gene TRBV4-1, with 7 bases aligning to TRBD1. V was pared by 0 bases and J by 4 bases, with 5 bases of the junction left unmatched. CDR1 MGHRA and CDR2 YSYEKL come from the germline V gene. This CDR3 comprises 15 residues. The CDR3 DNA follows: TGCGCCAGCAGCCAAGAGGGACAGATCCTAGAGACCCAGTACTTC. This translates into CASSQEGQILETQYF.

This clone has a single count. The rearrangement joins TRBV5-1 to TRBJ2-3; D is perhaps TRBD2 (6 bases). V shed 5 bases and J shed 1 base, with 17 bases lying between them. The CDR3 loop spans 16 amino acids. CDR1 and CDR2 (germline): SGHRS, YFSETQ. The CDR3 loop is CASSLLAQTGTDTQYF. The CDR3, as DNA: TGCGCCAGCAGTCTACTAGCCCAAACTGGCACAGATACGCAGTATTTT.

This sequence joins TRBV5-1 and TRBJ2-2, with D perhaps matching TRBD1 (5 bases). CDR1 is SGHRS and CDR2 is YFSETQ in the germline V gene. CDR3 length: 14 residues. The ends were cut back, 5 bases at V and 6 bases at J, with 14 bases in the middle. The CDR3: CASSLGVGAGELFF. The CDR3 DNA follows: TGCGCCAGCAGTCTAGGGGTCGGAGCCGGGGAGCTGTTTTTT.

The rearrangement uses TRBV24-1 and TRBJ1-2; 10 nucleotides match TRBD1. Germline V gene data show CDR1 as KGHDR and CDR2 as SFDVKD. The CDR3 totals 14 residues. The V segment lost 4 bases and the J segment 6 bases; nucleotides outside the gene matches: 4. CDR3 nucleotide sequence: TGTGCCACCAGTGAGGGGACAGGGGATAATGGCTACACCTTC. It specifies CATSEGTGDNGYTF.

To note about this clone: One end of the junction fails to match germline, which may point to a read error. The CDR3: CSAQGTVTQYF. The DNA of the CDR3 is TGCAGCGCCCAGGGAACAGTTACGCAGTATTTT. V gene TRBV29-1 combines with J gene TRBJ2-3; a weak D match, TRBD1 (5 bases). This CDR3 has 11 amino acids. CDR1 SQVTM and CDR2 ANQGSEA come from the germline V gene.

This clone came up a few times. This chain connects TRBV4-2 to TRBJ1-3; D may be TRBD1 (5 bases). V gave up 4 bases and J gave up 5 bases, with 9 bases separating them. Germline CDR1 LGHNA, CDR2 YNFKEQ. This CDR3 is 13 amino acids long. The CDR3 DNA reads as TGTGCCAGCAGCCCCGCGGGGCGAAACACCATATATTTT. Protein: CASSPAGRNTIYF.

The chain joins TRBV5-1 to TRBJ2-2; a possible D gene is TRBD1 (6 bases). From germline, CDR1 is SGHRS and CDR2 YFSETQ. Trimming pared 4 bases from V and 0 bases from J, leaving 16 bases between. The CDR3 is made up of 17 amino acids. The chain's CDR3 is CASSTGVQGANTGELFF. CDR3 bases: TGCGCCAGCAGCACCGGGGTACAGGGCGCGAACACCGGGGAGCTGTTTTTT.

J is TRBJ1-5 and V is TRBV4-3; no firm D call. The CDR3 is 15 residues long. The germline V and J ends were trimmed by 2 bases and 0 bases, with 8 bases remaining between them. Germline V gives CDR1 LGHNA, CDR2 YSLEER. The CDR3 DNA reads as TGCGCCAGCAGCCAAAGCAGGAATAGCAATCAGCCCCAGCATTTT. This translates into CASSQSRNSNQPQHF.

The gene calls are TRBV18 and TRBJ2-1, with D possibly TRBD1 on 5 matching bases. Germline values: CDR1 KGHSH, CDR2 LQKENI. This CDR3 region has 14 residues. V lost 2 bases and J lost 8, with 13 bases in between. The CDR3 DNA sequence: TGTGCCAGCTCACCAGAAGGGGATTTGGATGAGCAGTTCTTC. It codes for CASSPEGDLDEQFF.

The J gene is TRBJ2-3, the V gene TRBV7-2; tentatively, D is TRBD2 (6 bases). Per the germline V gene, CDR1 is SGHTA and CDR2 is FQGNSA. This CDR3 contains 16 residues. Trimming took off 1 base at V and 0 bases at J, with 11 bases between the two ends. CDR3 DNA: TGTGCCAGCAGCTTAGACGGGAGTAGTAGCACAGATACGCAGTATTTT. This sequence encodes CASSLDGSSSTDTQYF.

V usage is TRBV15 and J usage is TRBJ2-5, with 7 nucleotides matching TRBD1. V lost 3 bases, J lost 2 bases, and 3 bases stayed unmatched. Germline CDR1 reads LNHNV; CDR2 reads YYDKDF (reference sequence). The CDR3 has 14 residues. The CDR3 nucleotides are TGTGCCACCAGCAGCCCGGGACAGCAAGAGACCCAGTACTTC. Translated, it gives CATSSPGQQETQYF.